This T cell receptor (beta chain) was obtained from a study of CD8 T cells in ankylosing spondylitis. This clonotype was seen more than once but under ten times. Antigen specificity is unknown. TCR beta libraries were made by quantitative 5'-RACE with molecular barcodes. One entry per CDR3 protein, called by TCRdb with MiXCR from the 5' RACE reads. The sample contains 800,000 to 900,000 distinct CDR3 sequences, about 12% of which appear only once. CDR3 length: 17 amino acids. V lost 0 bases and J lost 1, with 12 bases in between. The germline V gene has CDR1 MNHEY and CDR2 SVGEGT. Findings and limits, study-wide: Blood from ankylosing spondylitis patients appeared to carry a characteristic roughly 8-variant TCR beta motif. Earlier literature documents some of the motif variants in reactive arthritis synovial fluid and blood. According to the report, clones linked to the disease were significantly enriched in matched synovial fluid samples taken from ankylosing spondylitis patients.

The chain recombines TRBV6-2 or TRBV6-3 with TRBJ2-2; TRBD1 is a possible D gene (6 bases). The TCR sequence derives from a male donor with ankylosing spondylitis. Sample: blood, either unsorted or a sorted T cell fraction (not recorded which). Here the CDR3 reads CASSYSRSDRNTGELFF. DNA of the CDR3: TGTGCCAGCAGTTACTCGAGATCGGACAGGAACACCGGGGAGCTGTTTTTT.